Given below is one T cell receptor (beta chain) in context. Its antigen remains unidentified. These data originate in a study of cytomegalovirus exposure and HLA in healthy donors. Study results and limitations: Across donors, most TCRs were seen rarely, yet some public ones were widespread.

Trimming removed 4 bases from V and 8 bases from J; junction bases left unmatched: 6. This CDR3 is built from 15 residues. Germline V gives CDR1 MNHEY, CDR2 SVGAGI. Only in-frame clones appear in the TCRdb table, and some are missing; sequencing was by immunoSEQ multiplex PCR. The sample records over 250,000 clones, approximately 90% being singletons. This TCR derives from a woman aged 30 to 39 in good health and CMV-seropositive. The V call is TRBV6-5, the J call TRBJ2-1, with 12 bases lining up with TRBD2. Sequencing was done on a sample of PBMCs. CDR3 DNA: TGTGCCAGCAGTTTCGTCACTAGCGGGAGGTATGAGCAGTTCTTC. Amino acid sequence: CASSFVTSGRYEQFF.